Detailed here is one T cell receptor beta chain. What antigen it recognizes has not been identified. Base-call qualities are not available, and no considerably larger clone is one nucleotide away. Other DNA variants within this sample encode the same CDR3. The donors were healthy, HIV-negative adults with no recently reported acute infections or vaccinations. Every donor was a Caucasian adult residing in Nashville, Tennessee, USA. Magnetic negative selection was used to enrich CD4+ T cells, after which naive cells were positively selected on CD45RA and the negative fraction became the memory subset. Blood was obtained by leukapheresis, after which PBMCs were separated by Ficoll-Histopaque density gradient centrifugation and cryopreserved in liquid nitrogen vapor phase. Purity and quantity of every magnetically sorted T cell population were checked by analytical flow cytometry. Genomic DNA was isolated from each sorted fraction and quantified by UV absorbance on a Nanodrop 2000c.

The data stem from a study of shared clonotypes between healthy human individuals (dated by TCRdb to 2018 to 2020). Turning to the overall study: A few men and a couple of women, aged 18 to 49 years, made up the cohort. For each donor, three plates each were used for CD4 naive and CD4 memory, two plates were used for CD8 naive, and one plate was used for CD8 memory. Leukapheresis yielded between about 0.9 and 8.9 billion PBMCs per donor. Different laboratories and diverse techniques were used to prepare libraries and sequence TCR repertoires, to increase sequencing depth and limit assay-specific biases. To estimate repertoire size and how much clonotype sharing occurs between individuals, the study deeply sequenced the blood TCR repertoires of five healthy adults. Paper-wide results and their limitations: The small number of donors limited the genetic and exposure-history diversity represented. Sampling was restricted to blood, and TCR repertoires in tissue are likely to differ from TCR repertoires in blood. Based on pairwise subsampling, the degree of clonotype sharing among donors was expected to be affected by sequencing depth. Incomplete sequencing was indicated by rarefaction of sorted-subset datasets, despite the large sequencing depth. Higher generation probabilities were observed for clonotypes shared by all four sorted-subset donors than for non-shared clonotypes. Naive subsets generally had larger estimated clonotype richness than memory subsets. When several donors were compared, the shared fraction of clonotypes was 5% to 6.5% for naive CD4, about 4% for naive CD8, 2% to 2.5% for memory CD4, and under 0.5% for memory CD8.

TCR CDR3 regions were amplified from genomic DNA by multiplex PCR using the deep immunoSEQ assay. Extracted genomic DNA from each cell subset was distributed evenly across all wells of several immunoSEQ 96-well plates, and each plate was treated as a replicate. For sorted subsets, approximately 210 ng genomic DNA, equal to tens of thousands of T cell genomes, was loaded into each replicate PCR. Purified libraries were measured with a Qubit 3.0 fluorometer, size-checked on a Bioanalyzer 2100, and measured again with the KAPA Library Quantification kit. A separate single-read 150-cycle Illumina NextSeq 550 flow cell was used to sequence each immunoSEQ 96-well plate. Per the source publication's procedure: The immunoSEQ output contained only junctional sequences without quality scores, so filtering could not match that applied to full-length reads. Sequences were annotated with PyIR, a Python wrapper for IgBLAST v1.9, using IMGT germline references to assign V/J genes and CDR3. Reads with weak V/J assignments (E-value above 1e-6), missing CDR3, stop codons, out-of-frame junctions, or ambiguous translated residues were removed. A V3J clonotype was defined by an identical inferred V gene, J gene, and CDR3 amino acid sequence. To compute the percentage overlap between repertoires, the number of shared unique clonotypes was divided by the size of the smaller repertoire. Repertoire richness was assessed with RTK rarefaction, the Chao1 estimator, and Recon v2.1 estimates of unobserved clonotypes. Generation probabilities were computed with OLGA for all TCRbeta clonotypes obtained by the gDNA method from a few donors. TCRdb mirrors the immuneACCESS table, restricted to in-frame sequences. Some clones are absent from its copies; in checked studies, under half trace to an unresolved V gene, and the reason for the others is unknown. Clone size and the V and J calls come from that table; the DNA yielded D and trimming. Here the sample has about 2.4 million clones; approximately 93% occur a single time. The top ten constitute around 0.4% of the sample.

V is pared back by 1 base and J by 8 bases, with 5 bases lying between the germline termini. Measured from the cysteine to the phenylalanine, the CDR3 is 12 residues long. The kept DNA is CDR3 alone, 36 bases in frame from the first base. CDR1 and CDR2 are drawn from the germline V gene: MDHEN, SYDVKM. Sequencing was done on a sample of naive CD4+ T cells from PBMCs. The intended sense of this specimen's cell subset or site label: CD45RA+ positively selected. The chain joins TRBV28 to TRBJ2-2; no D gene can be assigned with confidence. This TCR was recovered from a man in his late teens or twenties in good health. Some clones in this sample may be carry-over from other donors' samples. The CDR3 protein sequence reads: CASSLYGGELFF. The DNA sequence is TGTGCCAGCAGTTTATATGGGGGGGAGCTGTTTTTT.